The T cell receptor beta chain described here comes from a study of blood T cell repertoires in COVID-19. Study details: PBMCs, B-cell-depleted T cells, or T cells provided the cDNA or gDNA that made up the material.

Clinical histories supplied by participants themselves formed the basis of cohort assignment. Two negative PCRs, clearance, or symptom resolution had been documented for recovered Cohort 3 donors. Trimming left V 2 bases short and J 8 bases short, with 13 bases between. CDR1 and CDR2 from the germline V gene are KGHSH and LQKENI. The CDR3 loop spans 14 amino acids. Original handling: Researchers report that nucleated cell counts were estimated from reference gene primer amplification. Generated by immunoSEQ multiplex PCR, the TCRdb table keeps only in-frame clones and is missing some. The DNA gave D and trimming, while V, J and clone size come from that table. This table has about 320,000 clones, about 85% appearing once.

Specimen: PBMCs or T cells enriched from blood (not recorded which). The chain recombines TRBV18 with TRBJ2-4, with D tentatively TRBD2 (6 bases). This TCR derives from a woman in her 30s who had recovered from COVID-19. The DNA of the CDR3 is TGTGCCAGCTCACCAAGCAGGGAGGTCGACATTCAGTACTTC. This sequence encodes CASSPSREVDIQYF.